This T cell receptor (beta chain) was found in a study of T cell responses to AZD1222 COVID-19 vaccine. Findings and caveats of the study: Repertoire sampling occurred only after the peak T cell response. The reported proportion of spike-specific TCRs targeting unmutated variant regions was nearly half. White British people made up most donors, females outnumbered males, and clonal diversity was possibly underestimated.

Deletions cut 0 bases from V and 4 bases from J, with 10 bases between. The CDR3 has 15 residues. Germline-derived CDR1 and CDR2 are SGHKS and YYEKEE (reference sequence). Libraries were prepared by immunoSEQ multiplex PCR; TCRdb keeps only in-frame clonotypes and omits some of them. The sample consists of some 120,000 clones, about nine tenths of them appearing once. As to this clone: Its antigen remains unidentified.

This receptor was taken from an adult in good health. The V gene is TRBV5-5, the J gene TRBJ2-2; D remains ambiguous. Specimen: peripheral blood, collected on day 0 of AZD1222 vaccination. The CDR3 is CASSLVAWGTGELFF. CDR3 nucleotide sequence: TGTGCCAGCAGCTTGGTAGCTTGGGGCACCGGGGAGCTGTTTTTT.